At least ten counts were recorded for the clone carrying this TCR beta chain. The sample comes from a study of response to subunit inactivated influenza vaccine. TCRdb re-derived calls from the RT-PCR reads in MiXCR, one entry per CDR3 protein. This sample has 500,000 or so distinct CDR3 sequences, with 16% found just once. V dropped 4 bases and J dropped 2 bases, with 11 bases sitting between them. This CDR3 has 15 residues. The material sequenced was CD4+ T cells sorted from PBMCs, taken less than 25 months after vaccination. The chain uses TRBV12-3 or TRBV12-4 and TRBJ2-2; D is unresolved. This TCR was recovered from a man between 45 and 75 years old who received an inactivated influenza vaccine. The CDR3 is CASSSTVGNTGELFF. CDR3 coding DNA: TGTGCCAGCAGTTCTACAGTTGGTAACACCGGGGAGCTGTTTTTT.